A selection of T cell receptor beta chains follows, all from one sample in a study of blood T cell repertoires in COVID-19. Profiling relied on immunoSEQ multiplex PCR, and the TCRdb table lists in-frame clones only, not all of them. Counted here are fewer than 500,000 clones, 80% to 90% occurring once; the ten biggest clones make up under 1.5%. What was sequenced was peripheral blood. The receptors shown here come from a woman aged 25-40 years with active or convalescent COVID-19. Each CDR3 is given with its conserved first and last residue. Each record gives: J gene, V gene, D gene, clone size, CDR3 DNA, CDR3 protein. The D gene is left open where the match is weak. Clone size is stated in some rows and not others, as once, few, many or a class when expanded.

>TRBJ1-2|TRBV19|TRBD1|NA
TGTGCCAGTAGTTGGCCCTTGGGACAGGCAGTCTATGGCTACACCTTC
CASSWPLGQAVYGYTF
>TRBJ1-6|TRBV10-2|NA|NA
TGCGCCAGCACAGAAATTCCGGGTTTTAATTCACCCCTCCACTTT
CASTEIPGFNSPLHF
>TRBJ1-2|TRBV9|TRBD1|few
TGTGCCAGCAGCGTAAAGACCGGGACAGGGGATGGCTACACCTTC
CASSVKTGTGDGYTF
>TRBJ1-3|TRBV10-1|NA|NA
TGCGCCAGCAGTGAATCCGGCTCTGGAAACACCATATATTTT
CASSESGSGNTIYF
>TRBJ2-7|TRBV27|TRBD2|NA
TGTGCCAGCAGTTTACGCGGGAGCTACGAGCAGTACTTC
CASSLRGSYEQYF
>TRBJ1-1|TRBV19|TRBD1|NA
TGTGCCACCTCAACTGGGACAGGGTGGGACACTGAAGCTTTCTTT
CATSTGTGWDTEAFF
>TRBJ1-1|TRBV6-5|TRBD1|few
TGTGCCAGCAGTTATCAGGGGGCGAGTGAAGCTTTCTTT
CASSYQGASEAFF
>TRBJ1-5|TRBV6-6|NA|NA
TGTGCCAGCAGTTACCGGGAAACGTACCGTCAGCCCCAGCATTTT
CASSYRETYRQPQHF
>TRBJ1-2|TRBV27|TRBD1|NA
TGTGCCAGCAGCACCGGGACAGGACTGTCTTATGGCTACACCTTC
CASSTGTGLSYGYTF
>TRBJ2-5|TRBV5-1|TRBD2|once
TGCGCCAGCAGCTTGGCCTCTAGCGGGAAAGAGACCCAGTACTTC
CASSLASSGKETQYF
>TRBJ1-6|TRBV5-6|TRBD1|NA
TGTGCCAGCAGTGGGGACAGGGTCTCCTCACCCCTCCACTTT
CASSGDRVSSPLHF
>TRBJ2-3|TRBV7-8|TRBD2|NA
TGTGCCAGCAGGAAGGGAGGGAGTCCAGATACGCAGTATTTT
CASRKGGSPDTQYF
>TRBJ1-1|TRBV10-3|NA|NA
TGTGCCATCAGACAGGGTGTATTGACTGAAGCTTTCTTT
CAIRQGVLTEAFF
>TRBJ2-1|TRBV18|NA|NA
TGTGCCAGCTCACCGCCTGAGCGGTGGACCGGATACAATGAGCAGTTCTTC
CASSPPERWTGYNEQFF
>TRBJ1-1|TRBV30|TRBD1|NA
TGTGCCTGGAGTTATTTTATTGCGGGCAGGGGGTGGACTGAAGCTTTCTTT
CAWSYFIAGRGWTEAFF
>TRBJ1-1|TRBV19|NA|NA
TGTGCCAGTAGTGCGGCCCCTGGGACTGAAGCTTTCTTT
CASSAAPGTEAFF
>TRBJ2-3|TRBV6-5|TRBD1|NA
TGTGCCGGAGGACAGGGGGCGTTAGATACGCAGTATTTT
CAGGQGALDTQYF
>TRBJ2-3|TRBV2|TRBD1|NA
TGTGCCAGCAGCGGACAGGGGAGCACAGATACGCAGTATTTT
CASSGQGSTDTQYF
>TRBJ1-2|TRBV7-9|NA|NA
TGTGCCAGCAGCTTAAGTGGGGCCTTAGGCTACACCTTC
CASSLSGALGYTF
>TRBJ2-3|TRBV6-5|TRBD2|NA
TGTGCCAGCAAGGCTAGCGGGAATACAGATACGCAGTATTTT
CASKASGNTDTQYF
>TRBJ1-2|TRBV6-4|NA|NA
TGTGCCAGCAGCCCCATACCCAGGGGCTATGGCTACACCTTC
CASSPIPRGYGYTF
>TRBJ1-5|TRBV10-2|TRBD1|NA
TGCGCCAGCACTCAAGGGACAGGGGACTATCAGCCCCAGCATTTT
CASTQGTGDYQPQHF
>TRBJ1-2|TRBV6-5|NA|NA
TGTGCCAGCAGTTTCCCCTCGGACGGGAGCGCGGGCTACACCTTC
CASSFPSDGSAGYTF
>TRBJ1-2|TRBV6-5|NA|NA
TGTGCCAGCAGTTACTCGGGTCCCGGGGGACGGGATGGCTACACCTTC
CASSYSGPGGRDGYTF
>TRBJ2-1|TRBV6-1|NA|NA
TGTGCCAGCAGTGAATCGAGCATCTCCTACAATGAGCAGTTCTTC
CASSESSISYNEQFF